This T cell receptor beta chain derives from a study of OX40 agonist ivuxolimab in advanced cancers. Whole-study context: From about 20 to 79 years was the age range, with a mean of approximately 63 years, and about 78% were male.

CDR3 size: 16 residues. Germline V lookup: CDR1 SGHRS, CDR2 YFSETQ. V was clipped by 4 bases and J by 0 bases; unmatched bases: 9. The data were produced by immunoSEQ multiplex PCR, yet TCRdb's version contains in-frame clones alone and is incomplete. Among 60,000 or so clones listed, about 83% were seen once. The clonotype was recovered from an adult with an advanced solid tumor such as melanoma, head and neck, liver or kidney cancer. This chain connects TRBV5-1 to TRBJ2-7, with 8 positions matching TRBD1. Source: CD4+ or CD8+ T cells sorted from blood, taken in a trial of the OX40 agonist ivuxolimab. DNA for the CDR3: TGCGCCAGCAGCCCGTCACACACAGGGGGCTCCTACGAGCAGTACTTC. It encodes CASSPSHTGGSYEQYF.